The 8 T cell receptor beta chains given below trace back to one sample, sequenced in a study of T cell responses to AZD1222 COVID-19 vaccine. Profiling relied on immunoSEQ multiplex PCR, and the TCRdb table lists in-frame clones only, not all of them. Altogether 40,000 to 50,000 clones are present, approximately 88% being singletons, with the ten largest covering around 25%. Sequencing used peripheral blood, obtained 28 days after the second AZD1222 dose. The receptors stem from an adult who received the AZD1222 COVID-19 vaccine.

This chain joins TRBV7-3 and TRBJ2-7, with 8 bases that match TRBD2. Looked up from germline, CDR1 is SGHTA and CDR2 is FQGTGA. J lost 6 bases, V lost 4 bases, and 11 bases had no gene match. The CDR3 sequence is 15 residues long. The CDR3 DNA reads as TGTGCCAGCAGCTCCCTAGCGGGTTCACTAGGCGAGCAGTACTTC. Encoded protein: CASSSLAGSLGEQYF.

This clone was seen a single time. V usage is TRBV7-8 and J usage is TRBJ2-1; TRBD1 or TRBD2 may be the D gene (6 bases each). Germline CDR1 and CDR2: SGHVS and FQNEAQ. The CDR3 is 15 amino acids. V dropped 5 bases and J dropped 6 bases, with 17 bases sitting between them. CDR3 sequence reads: CASSRGRWGANEQFF. The DNA of the CDR3 is TGTGCCAGCAGCCGAGGCCGGTGGGGGGCCAATGAGCAGTTCTTC.

The chain joins TRBV6-6 to TRBJ2-2, with D tentatively TRBD1 or TRBD2 (5 bases each). Germline CDR1 is MNHNY and CDR2 is SVGAGI (reference sequence). CDR3 size: 15 residues. Trimming took 1 base from V and 6 from J, leaving 12 bases between them. The CDR3 DNA sequence: TGTGCCAGCAGTTACTATGGGACGGAGTCCGGGGAGCTGTTTTTT. This gives the protein CASSYYGTESGELFF.

This clone showed up just once. The chain carries TRBV6-5 and TRBJ2-3, with D perhaps matching TRBD2 (6 bases). V was cut by 8 bases and J by 0 bases, with 9 bases left in between. CDR1 is MNHEY, CDR2 SVGAGI, per germline. The CDR3 contains 13 residues. The CDR3 region has the DNA TGTGCCAGCGGAGGGCCGAGCACAGATACGCAGTATTTT. Protein sequence: CASGGPSTDTQYF.

The chain uses TRBV7-7 and TRBJ1-2; 10 positions match TRBD1. CDR3 size: 18 residues. With V trimmed by 5 bases and J by 4 bases, 16 bases remained unmatched. The germline V gene encodes CDR1 SSHAT and CDR2 FNYEAQ (reference sequence). CDR3 loop: CASSPNGTDRGDGYGYTF. The CDR3 nucleotides are TGTGCCAGCAGCCCCAACGGGACGGACAGGGGGGATGGCTATGGCTACACCTTC.

This CDR3 reads CSASQGGNEQFF. For the CDR3, the DNA is TGCAGTGCTAGTCAAGGGGGCAATGAGCAGTTCTTC. The gene calls are TRBV20-1 and TRBJ2-1, with a possible D match to TRBD1 (6 bases). Germline loops: CDR1 DFQATT, CDR2 SNEGSKA (reference sequence). CDR3 length equals 12 residues. The ends were cut back, 3 bases at V and 6 bases at J, with 9 bases in the middle.

The genes are TRBV27 and TRBJ1-4; TRBD1 is a possible D gene (6 bases). CDR1 is MNHEY, CDR2 SMNVEV, per germline (reference sequence). The CDR3 contains 12 residues. Between the trimmed V and J ends, which lost 3 bases and 8 bases, there was a span of 7 bases. The CDR3 loop is CASSFQGEKLFF. CDR3 DNA sequence: TGTGCCAGCAGTTTCCAGGGGGAAAAACTGTTTTTT.

The chain couples TRBV24-1 to TRBJ2-1, with D unresolved. The V and J ends lost 5 bases and 4 bases respectively, with 8 bases between them. CDR3 size: 13 residues. In germline, CDR1 is KGHDR, CDR2 SFDVKD. The CDR3 is CATSGGAYNEQFF. The CDR3 DNA follows: TGTGCCACCAGTGGAGGCGCGTACAATGAGCAGTTCTTC.